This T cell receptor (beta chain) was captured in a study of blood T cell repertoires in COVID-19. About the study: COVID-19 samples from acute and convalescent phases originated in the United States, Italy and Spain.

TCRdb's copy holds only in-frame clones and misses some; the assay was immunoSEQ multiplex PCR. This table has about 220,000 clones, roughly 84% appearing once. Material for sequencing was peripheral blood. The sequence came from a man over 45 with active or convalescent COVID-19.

Written as DNA, the CDR3 is TGTGCCAGCAGCTTAGTGTTATCTAGCACAGATACGCAGTATTTT. As protein: CASSLVLSSTDTQYF. J is TRBJ2-3 and V is TRBV7-9; D ambiguous. Trimming cost V 1 base and J 0 bases, with 8 bases left between them. The CDR3 totals 15 residues. CDR1 and CDR2 from the germline V gene are SEHNR and FQNEAQ (reference sequence).